The T cell receptor (beta chain) under discussion was sequenced for a study of regulatory T cells in long-lasting Graves disease. Time point in this sample: newly diagnosed GD, antithyroid drugs for less than 3 months. PBMCs were the source of the RNA used for TCR sequencing. Arm-PCR of CDR3 regions and iRepertoire HTBI primers were used to build TCR beta libraries. TCRdb processed the multiplex PCR reads anew with MiXCR; each CDR3 protein has one entry. There are 580,000 or so distinct CDR3 sequences in the sample; about 16% occur only once, and about 12% lies in the top ten. The CDR3 totals 15 residues. J gave up 6 bases and V 5 bases, and 10 bases lay outside the gene matches. Germline V gives CDR1 SGHVS, CDR2 FQNEAQ. The same data also contributed to another study, on T cells in Graves' hyperthyroidism and ophthalmopathy. In that study: The study left out patients who had uncontrolled infection, other autoimmune disease, pregnancy or lactation.

The chain combines TRBV7-8 with TRBJ1-1, with TRBD1 identical over 9 bases. The origin of this receptor is a man between 18 and 29 years old with Graves disease. The source was peripheral blood mononuclear cells (PBMCs), collected at new diagnosis, from a patient treated with antithyroid drugs. The CDR3 nucleotides read TGTGCCAGCAGCCGAAACCGACAGGGGGTGGCTGAAGCTTTCTTT. Its protein product is CASSRNRQGVAEAFF.